This record concerns one T cell receptor (beta chain) sequence. Original analysis: Researchers report that nucleated cell counts were estimated from reference gene primer amplification. The method was immunoSEQ multiplex PCR; TCRdb's version includes in-frame clones alone and lacks a portion of them. From that table come the V and J calls and clone size; the DNA was used to work out D and trimming. The data show more than 35,000 clones, with almost 85% seen just once and approximately 10% held by the top ten. V lost 2 bases to trimming and J lost 8 bases, with 13 bases between them. The CDR3 loop spans 14 amino acids. Germline CDR1 and CDR2: MRHNA and SNTAGT. The sample originates from a study of blood T cell repertoires in COVID-19. Study summary: Sites in the United States, Italy and Spain provided acute and convalescent COVID-19 samples. Nucleic acid was either cDNA or gDNA, and it came from T cells, B-cell-depleted T cells, or PBMCs.

The receptor comes from a human donor in a cohort sampled during active COVID-19. The sample comprised peripheral blood. V is TRBV6-4 and J is TRBJ2-1; TRBD2 is a possible D gene (6 bases). The CDR3 region is CASSDGLGGDEQFF. The CDR3 DNA reads as TGTGCCAGCAGTGACGGGTTGGGGGGAGATGAGCAGTTCTTC.